A selection of T cell receptor beta chains follows, all from one sample in a study of shared clonotypes between healthy human individuals. Method: immunoSEQ multiplex PCR; TCRdb's copy keeps in-frame clones and lacks some. The sample comprises hundreds of thousands of clones, 90% to 97% of which are singletons, and 0.06% rests with the top ten. The sample consisted of naive CD4+ T cells sorted from blood. The receptors come from a woman in her 30s in good health. The CDR3 runs from the conserved cysteine through the conserved F or W. A D gene is named only where the DNA matches it firmly. Clone size is shown for a subset of rows, as once, few, many or a class of expanded clone.

length,size,J,V,D,DNA,CDR3
14,-,TRBJ1-5,TRBV5-6,-,TGTGCCAGCAGAAAGAAGGGGAACAATCAGCCCCAGCATTTT,CASRKKGNNQPQHF
13,-,TRBJ2-7,TRBV7-2,-,TGTGCCAGCAGCTTAGTTCTGTACTACGAGCAGTACTTC,CASSLVLYYEQYF
15,-,TRBJ1-1,TRBV19,-,TGTGCCAGTAGTATAATCCCAGGGCGCTACACTGAAGCTTTCTTT,CASSIIPGRYTEAFF
11,-,TRBJ1-2,TRBV30,-,TGTGCCTGGAGTGTACTTAATGGCTACACCTTC,CAWSVLNGYTF
14,-,TRBJ2-7,TRBV28,TRBD2,TGTGCCAGCAGTTTCCCCCCAGCGGGGCTCGAGCAGTACTTC,CASSFPPAGLEQYF
13,once,TRBJ1-1,TRBV18,-,TGTGCCAGCTCACCGGGGGAACAGGGAAGAGCTTTCTTT,CASSPGEQGRAFF
13,-,TRBJ2-5,TRBV6-6,TRBD1,TGTGCCAGCAGTTTCGGACAGGGCGGGACCCAGTACTTC,CASSFGQGGTQYF
16,-,TRBJ2-2,TRBV6-6,-,TGTGCCAGCAGTTCCTATGCGGGCGGAAACACCGGGGAGCTGTTTTTT,CASSSYAGGNTGELFF
13,-,TRBJ1-2,TRBV19,TRBD1,TGTGCCAGTATTCCCGGGACAGGGTTACGCTACACCTTC,CASIPGTGLRYTF
15,-,TRBJ2-7,TRBV7-3,TRBD1,TGTGCCAGCAGCTTAGCACCTGGGGACAGCTACGAGCAGTACTTC,CASSLAPGDSYEQYF
15,-,TRBJ2-5,TRBV5-5,-,TGTGCCAGCAGCTTTAATACCCTAAACAGAGAGACCCAGTACTTC,CASSFNTLNRETQYF
14,-,TRBJ2-7,TRBV7-9,TRBD1,TGTGCCAGCACCCTGGGGACAGAAAAATACGAGCAGTACTTC,CASTLGTEKYEQYF
12,-,TRBJ1-1,TRBV28,-,TGTGCCAGCAGGGTTGGGGAGACTGAAGCTTTCTTT,CASRVGETEAFF
15,-,TRBJ1-3,TRBV2,-,TGTGCCAGCAGTTTACAGGAGCTCTCTGGAAACACCATATATTTT,CASSLQELSGNTIYF
16,-,TRBJ2-2,TRBV5-1,-,TGCGCCAGCAGCTGGGAGGACAGGACGAACACCGGGGAGCTGTTTTTT,CASSWEDRTNTGELFF
17,-,TRBJ2-2,TRBV4-1,TRBD1,TGCGCCAGCAGTCCACCTGTACAGGGGGTGAACACCGGGGAGCTGTTTTTT,CASSPPVQGVNTGELFF
16,-,TRBJ2-5,TRBV6-6,-,TGTGCCAGCAGTTACTCGGGGGGAGGAGTCCAAGAGACCCAGTACTTC,CASSYSGGGVQETQYF
13,once,TRBJ2-5,TRBV7-9,-,TGTGCCAGCAGCCCCCGCACTGGGGAGACCCAGTACTTC,CASSPRTGETQYF
13,-,TRBJ1-2,TRBV7-9,-,TGTGCCAGCAGCTTATCAGGGGAGAATGGCTACACCTTC,CASSLSGENGYTF
13,-,TRBJ1-5,TRBV30,-,TGTGCCTGGAGTTTTGATAGCAATCAGCCCCAGCATTTT,CAWSFDSNQPQHF
14,-,TRBJ2-5,TRBV2,-,TGTGCCAGCAGCGTAATGGGCGGCCAAGAGACCCAGTACTTC,CASSVMGGQETQYF
14,-,TRBJ1-2,TRBV30,-,TGTGCCTGGGACAAGAGAGGGCCACAATATGGCTACACCTTC,CAWDKRGPQYGYTF
14,once,TRBJ2-7,TRBV28,TRBD1,TGTGCCAGCAGTACGGGACAGTTGGCCTACGAGCAGTACTTC,CASSTGQLAYEQYF
15,-,TRBJ1-2,TRBV2,-,TGTGCCAGCAGTGGGGGGGAGCGCTCTAACTATGGCTACACCTTC,CASSGGERSNYGYTF
15,-,TRBJ2-7,TRBV28,-,TGTGCCAGCACACGGAAGGCAGGCAAATCCTACGAGCAGTACTTC,CASTRKAGKSYEQYF
13,-,TRBJ2-7,TRBV15,TRBD2,TGTGCCACCAGCAGCGGGAGGGTCGACGAGCAGTACTTC,CATSSGRVDEQYF
16,-,TRBJ1-5,TRBV28,TRBD1,TGTGCCAGCAGTTTACCCAGGGGGAGCCTCGATCAGCCCCAGCATTTT,CASSLPRGSLDQPQHF
13,-,TRBJ2-7,TRBV28,-,TGTGCCACCCTCGGGGCTAGCCCCTACGAGCAGTACTTC,CATLGASPYEQYF
15,-,TRBJ1-2,TRBV29-1,-,TGCAGCGTTGAAGCTTACATGGGCTCTAACTATGGCTACACCTTC,CSVEAYMGSNYGYTF
20,-,TRBJ2-5,TRBV7-8,TRBD2,TGTGCCAGCAAGTCGGGGGGTCTAGCGGGAGGGCCAACGGGGCAAGAGACCCAGTACTTC,CASKSGGLAGGPTGQETQYF
15,-,TRBJ1-1,TRBV18,-,TGTGCCAGCTCAGCGCCGGGACATCAGAACACTGAAGCTTTCTTT,CASSAPGHQNTEAFF
15,-,TRBJ2-2,TRBV19,TRBD2,TGTGCCAGTAGTACCAGCGGGAGGGCCTCCGGGGAGCTGTTTTTT,CASSTSGRASGELFF
13,-,TRBJ2-7,TRBV7-9,-,TGTGCCAGCAGTCCGGACACCCCCTACGAGCAGTACTTC,CASSPDTPYEQYF
14,-,TRBJ2-1,TRBV25-1,TRBD1,TGTGCCAGCAGTGCCTCGGGACAGGGGAGTGAGCAGTTCTTC,CASSASGQGSEQFF
13,-,TRBJ1-2,TRBV5-1,-,TGCGCCAGCAGCTTGGGACAGCCGAGAGGCTACACCTTC,CASSLGQPRGYTF
17,-,TRBJ2-1,TRBV5-1,TRBD2,TGCGCCAGCAGCTGGGGTGGTAGCGGGAGCCTCGACAATGAGCAGTTCTTC,CASSWGGSGSLDNEQFF
14,-,TRBJ1-4,TRBV7-6,-,TGTGCCAGCAGCTTAGCTGGTTCAAGGGAAAAACTGTTTTTT,CASSLAGSREKLFF
15,once,TRBJ1-1,TRBV28,TRBD1,TGTGCCAGCAGTCCGGCGGGACAGGTGAACACTGAAGCTTTCTTT,CASSPAGQVNTEAFF
14,-,TRBJ2-2,TRBV2,TRBD1,TGTGCCAGCAGCACAGGGGGTTTGACCGGGGAGCTGTTTTTT,CASSTGGLTGELFF
13,-,TRBJ2-7,TRBV11-2,-,TGTGCCAGCAGCTTAGATACGGGCTACGAGCAGTACTTC,CASSLDTGYEQYF
14,-,TRBJ2-3,TRBV19,-,TGTGCCAGTAAAGACAGCCCTAGCACAGATACGCAGTATTTT,CASKDSPSTDTQYF
12,-,TRBJ2-2,TRBV5-1,-,TGCGCCAGCAGGCAGAACACCGGGGAGCTGTTTTTT,CASRQNTGELFF